This T cell receptor (beta chain) was found in a study of T-cell reconstitution after alpha-beta-depleted transplantation in children. TCRbeta library preparation incorporated unique molecular identifiers. Via MiXCR, TCRdb re-called the PCR reads, giving one row per CDR3 protein. This table holds roughly 500,000 distinct CDR3 sequences, around a third found once. On this clonotype: Relative to the germline gene, one junction end is altered; a read error may explain this.

This clonotype was sampled from a human donor who donated a stem cell graft to a child with aplastic anemia. Sequenced here: PBMCs from the stem cell graft donor, sampled from the stem cell graft.

DNA for the CDR3: TGTGCCAGCAGCCAAGAGCAAAGACTAAACTTC. Translation gives CASSQEQRLNF. The rearrangement joins TRBV14 to TRBJ2-7; D is possibly TRBD2 (5 bases). CDR3 length: 11 amino acids. Per the germline V gene, CDR1 is SGHDN and CDR2 is FVKESK.